The rows below give T cell receptor beta chains drawn from one sample of a study of siplizumab effects on memory and regulatory T cells. The repertoire was sequenced with immunoSEQ multiplex PCR; TCRdb's copy has only in-frame clones and lacks some. The data hold 55,000 to 70,000 clones, with 90% to 95% observed a single time. The source material was CD8+ T cells sorted from blood. The receptors come from a human donor in good health. The conserved cysteine and the conserved F or W are not part of the CDR3 here.

>TRBV4-1|TRBJ2-7
ASSQMGLSNPRY
>TRBV6-5|TRBJ2-3
ASTGWTGGTDTQY
>TRBV5-1|TRBJ1-1
ASSVGTGVREAF
>TRBV6-5|TRBJ2-7
ASTESGAQY
>TRBV9|TRBJ2-3
ASSVTGARTDTQY
>TRBV12-5|TRBJ2-7
ASGLIGPYEQY
>TRBV6-1|TRBJ2-4
ASSETEDRNENIQY
>TRBV27|TRBJ1-5
ASSPRVSQPQH
>TRBV21-1|TRBJ2-1
ASSKERGTRRNEQF
>TRBV5-5|TRBJ2-7
ASSLGRIYEQY
>TRBV10-3|TRBJ1-1
AISESEGQGSF
>TRBV7-2|TRBJ2-5
ASSLSGLAGFLGETQY
>TRBV6-6|TRBJ1-5
ASSYTGSAQPQH
>TRBV29-1|TRBJ1-2
SVETGGADYGYT
>TRBV5-1|TRBJ2-1
ASSLDERASSYNEQF
>TRBV30|TRBJ2-7
AWGVSSYEQY
>TRBV5-6|TRBJ2-7
ASSEGVGSYEQY
>TRBV27|TRBJ1-5
ASSLSIRVQPQH
>TRBV5-1|TRBJ1-1
ASSFNTDTEAF
>TRBV30|TRBJ2-7
AWSLRARDEQY
>TRBV5-4|TRBJ2-7
ASSSRGRYEQY
>TRBV4-1|TRBJ2-5
ASSQEGTAEETQY
>TRBV6-5|TRBJ1-3
ASREGTAGNTIY
>TRBV15|TRBJ2-7
ATSNRPYDEQY
>TRBV7-8|TRBJ1-1
ASSLVGEAF
>TRBV23-1|TRBJ1-5
ASSQSSGVYSNQPQH
>TRBV7-6|TRBJ2-7
ASSLDTSGNYEQY
>TRBV27|TRBJ2-1
ASGSGGRPLNEQF
>TRBV4-1|TRBJ2-1
ASSQGIGGRSYNEQF
>TRBV25-1|TRBJ1-1
ATEGGNTEAF
>TRBV5-1|TRBJ2-7
ASSLDGTSGRAPYEQY
>TRBV27|TRBJ2-1
ASSFSGIDEQF
>TRBV27|TRBJ1-1
ASSLLGQGFAEAF
>TRBV7-9|TRBJ2-1
ASSPVTYNEQF
>TRBV7-8|TRBJ2-1
ATASGRGNEQF
>TRBV5-1|TRBJ2-3
ASSLVGGEVPDTQY
>TRBV7-3|TRBJ1-1
ASSLTLGGEAF
>TRBV18|TRBJ2-5
ASSPGGGEYQETQY
>TRBV4-1|TRBJ2-1
ASSQDPTGLAGGTYNEQF
>TRBV7-2|TRBJ2-1
ASSSGLAGGYSYNEQF
>TRBV2|TRBJ2-2
ASRSPLARFGTGELF
>TRBV2|TRBJ2-1
ASSERTDSYNEQF
>TRBV5-1|TRBJ2-7
ASSLVGNEQY
>TRBV11-3|TRBJ2-5
ASSGFRETQY
>TRBV2|TRBJ1-2
ASRTDESYGYT
>TRBV4-1|TRBJ2-7
ASSQTDRAYEQY
>TRBV28|TRBJ2-4
ASSPGQGISQGNIQY
>TRBV6-1|TRBJ1-5
ASSTRRGDNQPQH
>TRBV27|TRBJ2-5
ASSIPGRKETQY
>TRBV5-5|TRBJ2-5
ASSLVVQETQY
>TRBV5-1|TRBJ2-7
ASSQTSGNYEQY
>TRBV29-1|TRBJ1-1
SVEVNTEAF
>TRBV28|TRBJ2-7
ASSFGGTAYEQY
>TRBV7-9|TRBJ2-1
ASSPRDRALAGLGNEQF